This passage covers 23 T cell receptor beta chains from one sample sequenced in a study of TIL therapy for anti-PD-1-resistant metastatic lung cancer. Time point in this sample: pre-treatment sample, taken before nivolumab and TIL therapy. Most excised metastases sampled were pleural nodules or supraclavicular lymph nodes. Sequencing used immunoSEQ v3. The protocol was immunoSEQ multiplex PCR, while the TCRdb copy is restricted to in-frame clones and leaves out a portion. There are nearly 9,500 clones in the sample; 76% occur only once, and about an eighth lies in the top ten. The sequencing used tumor tissue, collected at baseline. The receptor source for this set is a person aged 25 to 85 with non-small cell lung cancer.

This clone was seen a single time. This chain uses TRBV6-5 with TRBJ1-2, with 8 bases identical to TRBD1. CDR3 length equals 12 residues. Germline trimming cut 6 bases from V and 6 bases from J; bases unmatched to any gene: 3. The V gene's germline CDR1 is MNHEY and CDR2 SVGAGI. CDR3 amino acids: CASRTGGDGYTF. The CDR3 DNA follows: TGTGCCAGCAGAACAGGGGGAGATGGCTACACCTTC.

This chain connects TRBV19 to TRBJ2-5; 7 nucleotides agree with TRBD2. The ends lost 1 base at V and 4 bases at J; junction bases unmatched: 6. The CDR3 runs 15 residues. Germline V gene sequence: CDR1 LNHDA, CDR2 SQIVND (reference sequence). CDR3 DNA sequence: TGTGCCAGTAGTATAGTACTCGGGGGGTCAGAGACCCAGTACTTC. Translating gives CASSIVLGGSETQYF.

The chain links TRBV7-8 to TRBJ2-7; weak D call: TRBD2 (6 bases). The CDR3 loop spans 16 amino acids. V dropped 4 bases and J dropped 6 bases, with 22 bases sitting between them. Germline V gives CDR1 SGHVS, CDR2 FQNEAQ. CDR3 amino acids: CASSWGLGPARGEQYF. CDR3 nucleotide sequence: TGTGCCAGCAGCTGGGGACTCGGCCCGGCGAGGGGCGAGCAGTACTTC.

The chain recombines TRBV19 with TRBJ2-6; D is undetermined. Per the germline V gene, CDR1 is LNHDA and CDR2 is SQIVND (reference sequence). This CDR3 contains 16 residues. V lost 1 base to trimming and J lost 2 bases, with 9 bases between them. CDR3 region: CASSIVRVAGANVLTF. CDR3 nucleotides: TGTGCCAGTAGTATAGTTCGGGTGGCTGGGGCCAACGTCCTGACTTTC.

CDR3 DNA sequence: TGTGCCAGCAGCTTAACGGCAGGGGGCTCAGATACGCAGTATTTT. It yields the protein CASSLTAGGSDTQYF. The rearrangement links TRBV7-6 to TRBJ2-3; 8 positions agree with TRBD1. J gave up 4 bases and V 2 bases, and 5 bases lay outside the gene matches. The germline V gene encodes CDR1 SGHVS and CDR2 FNYEAQ. CDR3 length: 15 residues.

The V gene is TRBV27, the J gene TRBJ1-5; TRBD1 matches at 7 bases. From germline, CDR1 is MNHEY and CDR2 SMNVEV (reference sequence). V trimming: 6 bases; J trimming: 4 bases; junction bases outside the gene matches: 9. The CDR3 consists of 15 residues. CDR3 amino acids: CASRLRGRGNQPQHF. DNA of the CDR3: TGTGCCAGCAGGTTAAGGGGGCGAGGTAATCAGCCCCAGCATTTT.

V and J are TRBV27 and TRBJ2-7; no clear D. V was shortened by 3 bases and J by 1 base, with 10 bases between the two germline ends. This CDR3 comprises 14 residues. Germline V lookup: CDR1 MNHEY, CDR2 SMNVEV (reference sequence). In DNA form, the CDR3 reads TGTGCCAGCAGTTTGATCCCAGCTTCCTACGAGCAGTACTTC. Translated: CASSLIPASYEQYF.

The rearrangement links TRBV21-1 to TRBJ2-1; TRBD2, as called in the table, went unchecked against the DNA. TRBV21-1 is listed as a pseudogene. The CDR3 extends over 17 amino acids. Here the CDR3 DNA reads TGTGCCAGCAGCTCCCTCGGACTAGCGGGAGGGCTGGAGGAGCAGTTCTTC. As protein: CASSSLGLAGGLEEQFF.

J is TRBJ1-4 and V is TRBV5-6; D remains unclear. This CDR3 is built from 15 residues. V was pared by 2 bases and J by 8 bases, with 16 bases between. The germline V gene has CDR1 SGHDT and CDR2 YYEEEE. The CDR3 loop is CASSFPLEVREKLFF. The CDR3 nucleotides read TGTGCCAGCAGCTTCCCCCTGGAGGTGCGGGAAAAACTGTTTTTT.

This chain joins TRBV2 and TRBJ2-2; 7 positions agree with TRBD2. Unmatched junction bases numbered 8, after V lost 5 bases and J lost 2 bases. The CDR3 has 16 residues. Germline values: CDR1 SNHLY, CDR2 FYNNEI. CDR3 coding DNA: TGTGCCAGCAGTCCCCTGGCTAGCGGCAACACCGGGGAGCTGTTTTTT. Protein sequence: CASSPLASGNTGELFF.

This clone was observed once. V gene TRBV7-3 combines with J gene TRBJ2-1; TRBD1 agrees at 11 bases. Germline CDR1 is SGHTA and CDR2 is FQGTGA. With V trimmed by 0 bases and J by 9 bases, 4 bases remained unmatched. This CDR3 has 15 residues. CDR3 nucleotide sequence: TGTGCCAGCAGCTTAACGAGGGACAGGGGGACTGAGCAGTTCTTC. Its protein is CASSLTRDRGTEQFF. The full variable domain, in which reference TRBV7-3 and TRBJ2-1 provide the parts outside the CDR3, is GAGVSQTPSNKVTEKGKYVELRCDPISGHTALYWYRQSLGQGPEFLIYFQGTGAADDSGLPNDRFFAVRPEGSVSTLKIQRTERGDSAVYLCASSLTRDRGTEQFFGPGTRLTVL.

This clone came up a few times. The J gene is TRBJ2-7, the V gene TRBV5-6; 9 positions agree with TRBD1. CDR1 is SGHDT, CDR2 YYEEEE, per germline. The CDR3 runs to 14 residues. Trimming at V came to 4 bases and at J to 3 bases, leaving 5 bases not matched to a gene. The DNA for the CDR3 is TGTGCCAGCAGCCTTCCGGGACAGGGCTACGAGCAGTACTTC. This codes for CASSLPGQGYEQYF.

In DNA form, the CDR3 reads TGTGCCAGCAGCTTACACAGGGGCCACGAGCAGTACTTC. Protein: CASSLHRGHEQYF. The rearrangement joins TRBV11-2 to TRBJ2-7; 7 bases agree with TRBD1. This CDR3 spans 13 amino acids. CDR1 SGHAT and CDR2 FQNNGV come from the germline V gene. V was clipped by 2 bases and J by 5 bases; unmatched bases: 3.

The rearrangement links TRBV5-5 to TRBJ1-1; D unresolved. Deletions cut 2 bases from V and 3 bases from J, with 5 bases between. CDR1 and CDR2 from the germline V gene are SGHKS and YYEKEE (reference sequence). The CDR3 spans 12 residues. CDR3 loop: CASSFRDTEAFF. The CDR3 nucleotides are TGTGCCAGCAGCTTTCGGGACACTGAAGCTTTCTTT.

The V and J genes are TRBV28 and TRBJ2-7, with 10 bases identical to TRBD1. From germline, CDR1 is MDHEN and CDR2 SYDVKM. The J segment lost 0 bases and the V segment lost 6 bases, leaving 2 bases of the junction unmatched. The CDR3 spans 14 residues. This CDR3 reads CASSRTGGSYEQYF. The CDR3 coding sequence is TGTGCCAGCAGCCGGACAGGGGGCTCCTACGAGCAGTACTTC.

The chain couples TRBV20-1 to TRBJ2-7, with no clear D. The CDR3 is 11 residues long. CDR1 and CDR2 from the germline V gene are DFQATT and SNEGSKA (reference sequence). V was trimmed by 5 bases and J by 1 base, leaving 6 bases between them. The CDR3 coding sequence is TGCAGTGCTCCGGCATCCTACGAGCAGTACTTC. Protein product: CSAPASYEQYF.

The gene calls are TRBV11-2 and TRBJ2-1, with 11 bases fitting TRBD2. Germline CDR1 reads SGHAT; CDR2 reads FQNNGV. The CDR3 extends over 15 amino acids. V lost 5 bases, J lost 8 bases, and 8 bases stayed unmatched. The CDR3 here is CASSLLAGGEYEQFF. In DNA, the CDR3 is TGTGCCAGCAGCCTATTAGCGGGGGGGGAGTATGAGCAGTTCTTC.

The genes are TRBV7-2 and TRBJ2-3, with 10 positions matching TRBD2. CDR1 and CDR2 (germline): SGHTA, FQGNSA. This CDR3 has 17 amino acids. The trim removed 4 bases at V and 3 bases at J, leaving 10 bases unmatched. CDR3 loop: CASSYKAGGPITDTQYF. The CDR3, as DNA: TGTGCCAGCAGCTACAAAGCGGGGGGGCCGATAACAGATACGCAGTATTTT.

The genes are TRBV19 and TRBJ1-1; 8 bases are a match to TRBD1. J lost 4 bases, V lost 7 bases, and 11 bases had no gene match. The CDR3 totals 15 residues. Germline CDR1 is LNHDA and CDR2 is SQIVND (reference sequence). This CDR3 reads CASTGSGTGFTEAFF. Written as DNA, the CDR3 is TGTGCCAGTACCGGATCCGGGACAGGTTTCACTGAAGCTTTCTTT.

The chain couples TRBV4-1 to TRBJ2-5; 7 bases are shared with TRBD1. In germline, CDR1 is MGHRA, CDR2 YSYEKL. The CDR3 extends over 16 amino acids. V dropped 4 bases and J dropped 1; count of bases not matched to a gene: 9. CDR3 in DNA: TGCGCCAGCAGCCGCGACAGGGTGGGGGTCCAAGAGACCCAGTACTTC. Its protein is CASSRDRVGVQETQYF.

The chain joins TRBV5-1 to TRBJ2-3; TRBD2 aligns across 9 bases. Trimming at V came to 0 bases and at J to 1 base, leaving 0 bases not matched to a gene. CDR3 length: 15 residues. CDR1 and CDR2 from the germline V gene are SGHRS and YFSETQ. CDR3 nucleotide sequence: TGCGCCAGCAGCTTGGGGACTAGCGGCACAGATACGCAGTATTTT. Amino acids: CASSLGTSGTDTQYF.

This rearrangement joins TRBV6-5 to TRBJ2-7, with TRBD1 matching over 10 bases. Germline V gene data show CDR1 as MNHEY and CDR2 as SVGAGI. V lost 2 bases to trimming and J lost 4 bases; unmatched junction nucleotides: 2. The CDR3 length is 14 residues. The CDR3 DNA reads TGTGCCAGCAGTTACGACAGGGGGCCATACGAGCAGTACTTC. It is translated as CASSYDRGPYEQYF.

The genes are TRBV7-9 and TRBJ2-7, with D perhaps matching TRBD1 (6 bases). The CDR3 totals 13 residues. CDR1 and CDR2 from the germline V gene are SEHNR and FQNEAQ (reference sequence). Trimming shortened V by 1 base and J by 3 bases, and 7 bases separated the two germline ends. The CDR3 nucleotides are TGTGCCAGCAGCTTAGTAGGGGGCTACGAGCAGTACTTC. It is translated as CASSLVGGYEQYF.